Here is one TCR beta chain with its context. The same CDR3 can be traced to other DNA sequences in this sample. Assay: immunoSEQ multiplex PCR; the TCRdb copy retains only in-frame clones and omits some. Among 150,000 to 200,000 clones listed, about 88% were seen once. The sample belongs to a study of blood T cell repertoires in COVID-19. The V end lost 0 bases, the J end lost 5 bases, and 9 bases lay between the germline ends. The germline V gene has CDR1 SGHRS and CDR2 YFSETQ. This CDR3 comprises 13 residues. This receptor was taken from a man aged 50 to 59 who had recovered from COVID-19. This chain links TRBV5-1 with TRBJ2-7; tentatively, D is TRBD2 (5 bases). The sequenced sample was peripheral blood. Here the CDR3 DNA reads TGCGCCAGCAGCTTGGCCGGGGTGCACGAGCAGTACTTC. The encoded protein is CASSLAGVHEQYF. Full variable domain (remainder filled in from reference TRBV5-1 and TRBJ2-7): KAGVTQTPRYLIKTRGQQVTLSCSPISGHRSVSWYQQTPGQGLQFLFEYFSETQRNKGNFPGRFSGRQFSNSRSEMNVSTLELGDSALYLCASSLAGVHEQYFGPGTRLTVT.